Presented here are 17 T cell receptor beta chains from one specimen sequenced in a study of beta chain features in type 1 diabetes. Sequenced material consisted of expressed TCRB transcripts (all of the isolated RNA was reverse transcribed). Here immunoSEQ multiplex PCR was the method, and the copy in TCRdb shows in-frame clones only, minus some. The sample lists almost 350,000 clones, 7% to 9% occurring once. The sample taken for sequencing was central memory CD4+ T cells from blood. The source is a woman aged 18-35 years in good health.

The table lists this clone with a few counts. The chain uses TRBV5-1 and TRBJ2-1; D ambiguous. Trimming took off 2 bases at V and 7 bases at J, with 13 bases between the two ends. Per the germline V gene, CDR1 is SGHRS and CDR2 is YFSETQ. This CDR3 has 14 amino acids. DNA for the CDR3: TGCGCCAGCAGCTTTATGGCTTCTTGGAATGAGCAGTTCTTC. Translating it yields CASSFMASWNEQFF.

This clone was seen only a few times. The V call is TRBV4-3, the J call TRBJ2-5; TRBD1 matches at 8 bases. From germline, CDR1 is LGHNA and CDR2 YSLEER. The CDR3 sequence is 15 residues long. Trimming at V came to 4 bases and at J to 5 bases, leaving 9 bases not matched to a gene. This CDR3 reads CASSPTAGGVETQYF. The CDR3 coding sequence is TGCGCCAGCAGCCCGACCGCAGGGGGCGTGGAGACCCAGTACTTC.

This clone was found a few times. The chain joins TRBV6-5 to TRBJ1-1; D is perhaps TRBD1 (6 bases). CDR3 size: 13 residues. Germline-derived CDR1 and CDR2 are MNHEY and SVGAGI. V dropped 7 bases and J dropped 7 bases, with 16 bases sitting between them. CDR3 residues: CASKRQVSREAFF. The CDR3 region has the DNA TGTGCCAGCAAGAGACAGGTCTCGCGTGAAGCTTTCTTT.

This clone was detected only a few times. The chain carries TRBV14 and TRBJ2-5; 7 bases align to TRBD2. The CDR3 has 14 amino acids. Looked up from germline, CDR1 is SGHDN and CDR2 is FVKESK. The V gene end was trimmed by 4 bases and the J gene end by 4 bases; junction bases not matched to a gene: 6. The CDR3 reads CASSPQLARETQYF. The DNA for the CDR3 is TGTGCCAGCAGCCCTCAACTAGCGCGAGAGACCCAGTACTTC.

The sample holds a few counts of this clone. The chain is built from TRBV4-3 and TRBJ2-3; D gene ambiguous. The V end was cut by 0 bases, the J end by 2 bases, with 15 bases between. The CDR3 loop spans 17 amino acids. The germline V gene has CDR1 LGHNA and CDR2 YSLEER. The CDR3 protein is CASSQDFSVHPTDTQYF. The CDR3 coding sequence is TGCGCCAGCAGCCAAGATTTCTCGGTGCATCCCACAGATACGCAGTATTTT.

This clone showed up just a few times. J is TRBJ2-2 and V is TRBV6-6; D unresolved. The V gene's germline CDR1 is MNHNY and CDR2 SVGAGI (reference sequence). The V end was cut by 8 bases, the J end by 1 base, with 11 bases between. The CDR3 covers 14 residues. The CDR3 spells CASWSNRNTGELFF. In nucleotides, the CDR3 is TGTGCCAGCTGGTCCAACAGGAACACCGGGGAGCTGTTTTTT.

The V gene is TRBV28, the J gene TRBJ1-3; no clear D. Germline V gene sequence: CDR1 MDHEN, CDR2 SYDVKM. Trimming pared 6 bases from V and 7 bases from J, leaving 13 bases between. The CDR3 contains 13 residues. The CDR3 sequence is CASRGMPRNTIYF. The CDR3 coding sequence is TGTGCCAGCAGAGGTATGCCGCGGAACACCATATATTTT. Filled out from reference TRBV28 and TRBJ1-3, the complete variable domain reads DVKVTQSSRYLVKRTGEKVFLECVQDMDHENMFWYRQDPGLGLRLIYFSYDVKMKEKGDIPEGYSVSREKKERFSLILESASTNQTSMYLCASRGMPRNTIYFGEGSWLTVV.

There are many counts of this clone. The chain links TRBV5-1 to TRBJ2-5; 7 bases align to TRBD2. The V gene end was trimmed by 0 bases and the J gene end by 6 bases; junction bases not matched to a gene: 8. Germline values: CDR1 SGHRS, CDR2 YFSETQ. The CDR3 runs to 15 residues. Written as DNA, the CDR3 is TGCGCCAGCAGCTTGGGCCGCGGGAGTAGCCAGACCCAGTACTTC. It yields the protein CASSLGRGSSQTQYF.

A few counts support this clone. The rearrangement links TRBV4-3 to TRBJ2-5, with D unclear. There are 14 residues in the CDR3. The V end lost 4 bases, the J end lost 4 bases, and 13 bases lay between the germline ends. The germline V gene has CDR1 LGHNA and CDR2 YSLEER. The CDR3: CASSPRGGSETQYF. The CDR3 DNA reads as TGCGCCAGCAGCCCCCGCGGCGGATCAGAGACCCAGTACTTC.

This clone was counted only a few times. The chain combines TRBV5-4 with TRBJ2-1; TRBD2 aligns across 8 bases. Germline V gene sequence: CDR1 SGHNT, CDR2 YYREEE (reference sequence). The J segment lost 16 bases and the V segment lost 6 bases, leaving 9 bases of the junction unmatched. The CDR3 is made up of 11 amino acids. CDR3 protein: CASISGTRIFF. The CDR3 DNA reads TGTGCCAGCATCTCCGGGACTAGGATTTTCTTC.

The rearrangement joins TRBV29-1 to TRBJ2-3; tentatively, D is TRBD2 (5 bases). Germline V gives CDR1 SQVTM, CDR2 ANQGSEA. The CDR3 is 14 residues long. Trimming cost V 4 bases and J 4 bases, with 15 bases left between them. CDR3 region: CSVVSAGGSDTQYF. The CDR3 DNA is TGCAGCGTTGTCTCGGCGGGCGGCTCAGATACGCAGTATTTT.

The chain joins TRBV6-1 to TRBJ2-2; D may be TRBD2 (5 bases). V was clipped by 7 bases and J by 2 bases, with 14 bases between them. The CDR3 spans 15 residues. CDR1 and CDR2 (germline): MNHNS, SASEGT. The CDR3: CASIPPGLNTGELFF. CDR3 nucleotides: TGTGCCAGCATTCCCCCCGGACTTAACACCGGGGAGCTGTTTTTT.

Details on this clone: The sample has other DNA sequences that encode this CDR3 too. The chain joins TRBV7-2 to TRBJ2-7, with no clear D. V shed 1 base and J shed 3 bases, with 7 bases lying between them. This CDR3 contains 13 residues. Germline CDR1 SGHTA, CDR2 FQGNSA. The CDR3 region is CASSLERLYEQYF. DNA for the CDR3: TGTGCCAGCAGCTTAGAACGGCTCTACGAGCAGTACTTC.

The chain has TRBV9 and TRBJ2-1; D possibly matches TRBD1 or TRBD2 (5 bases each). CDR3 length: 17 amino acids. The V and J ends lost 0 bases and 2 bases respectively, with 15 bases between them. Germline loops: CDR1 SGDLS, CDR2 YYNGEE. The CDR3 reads CASSVEYGGWPYNEQFF. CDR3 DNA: TGTGCCAGCAGCGTAGAGTATGGGGGTTGGCCCTACAATGAGCAGTTCTTC.

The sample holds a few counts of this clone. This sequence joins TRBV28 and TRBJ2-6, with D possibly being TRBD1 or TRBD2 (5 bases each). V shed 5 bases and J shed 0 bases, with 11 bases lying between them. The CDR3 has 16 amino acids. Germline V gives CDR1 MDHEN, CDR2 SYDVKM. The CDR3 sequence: CASSRDRYSGANVLTF. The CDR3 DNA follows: TGTGCCAGCAGTAGGGACCGTTACTCTGGGGCCAACGTCCTGACTTTC. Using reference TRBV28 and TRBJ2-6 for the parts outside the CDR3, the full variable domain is DVKVTQSSRYLVKRTGEKVFLECVQDMDHENMFWYRQDPGLGLRLIYFSYDVKMKEKGDIPEGYSVSREKKERFSLILESASTNQTSMYLCASSRDRYSGANVLTFGAGSRLTVL.

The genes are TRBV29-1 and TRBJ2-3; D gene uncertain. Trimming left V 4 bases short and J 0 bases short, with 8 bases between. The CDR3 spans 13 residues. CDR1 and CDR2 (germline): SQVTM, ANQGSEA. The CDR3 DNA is TGCAGCGTTGGATTGGGGAGCACAGATACGCAGTATTTT. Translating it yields CSVGLGSTDTQYF.

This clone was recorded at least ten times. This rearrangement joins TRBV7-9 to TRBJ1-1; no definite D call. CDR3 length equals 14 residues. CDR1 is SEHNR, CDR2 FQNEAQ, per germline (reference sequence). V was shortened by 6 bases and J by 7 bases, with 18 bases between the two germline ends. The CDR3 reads CASRPQSWANEAFF. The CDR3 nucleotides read TGTGCCAGCAGACCGCAGAGCTGGGCGAATGAAGCTTTCTTT.